This entry concerns a single TCR beta chain. Antigen specificity is unknown. The read halts 3 residues ahead of the CDR3 end, with the missing end drawn from the germline J gene. The sample is drawn from a study of T cell clonality in common variable immunodeficiency. The CDR3 has 15 residues. Per germline, CDR1 SGHVS and CDR2 FQNEAQ. Losses at the gene ends were 1 base for V and 3 bases for J; bases not matched to a gene: 6. Libraries were prepared by immunoSEQ multiplex PCR; TCRdb keeps only in-frame clonotypes and omits some of them. The sample is made up of several thousand clones, none counted only once. CVID subjects had received replacement immunoglobulin for at least one year. General study findings and limits: Fewer TCRbeta clones were shared among CVID subjects than controls. Reportedly, TCR beta sequences from common variable immunodeficiency showed fewer deletions and N-nucleotide insertions.

The TCR comes from a human donor with common variable immunodeficiency. The V gene is TRBV7-8, the J gene TRBJ2-7; 7 positions agree with TRBD1. The material sequenced was peripheral blood mononuclear cells. The CDR3 bases that were read are TGTGCCAGCAGCTTAGGGCAGGGGGTGAGCTACGAG. Protein product: CASSLGQGVSYE. The CDR3 reads in full as CASSLGQGVSYEQYF.